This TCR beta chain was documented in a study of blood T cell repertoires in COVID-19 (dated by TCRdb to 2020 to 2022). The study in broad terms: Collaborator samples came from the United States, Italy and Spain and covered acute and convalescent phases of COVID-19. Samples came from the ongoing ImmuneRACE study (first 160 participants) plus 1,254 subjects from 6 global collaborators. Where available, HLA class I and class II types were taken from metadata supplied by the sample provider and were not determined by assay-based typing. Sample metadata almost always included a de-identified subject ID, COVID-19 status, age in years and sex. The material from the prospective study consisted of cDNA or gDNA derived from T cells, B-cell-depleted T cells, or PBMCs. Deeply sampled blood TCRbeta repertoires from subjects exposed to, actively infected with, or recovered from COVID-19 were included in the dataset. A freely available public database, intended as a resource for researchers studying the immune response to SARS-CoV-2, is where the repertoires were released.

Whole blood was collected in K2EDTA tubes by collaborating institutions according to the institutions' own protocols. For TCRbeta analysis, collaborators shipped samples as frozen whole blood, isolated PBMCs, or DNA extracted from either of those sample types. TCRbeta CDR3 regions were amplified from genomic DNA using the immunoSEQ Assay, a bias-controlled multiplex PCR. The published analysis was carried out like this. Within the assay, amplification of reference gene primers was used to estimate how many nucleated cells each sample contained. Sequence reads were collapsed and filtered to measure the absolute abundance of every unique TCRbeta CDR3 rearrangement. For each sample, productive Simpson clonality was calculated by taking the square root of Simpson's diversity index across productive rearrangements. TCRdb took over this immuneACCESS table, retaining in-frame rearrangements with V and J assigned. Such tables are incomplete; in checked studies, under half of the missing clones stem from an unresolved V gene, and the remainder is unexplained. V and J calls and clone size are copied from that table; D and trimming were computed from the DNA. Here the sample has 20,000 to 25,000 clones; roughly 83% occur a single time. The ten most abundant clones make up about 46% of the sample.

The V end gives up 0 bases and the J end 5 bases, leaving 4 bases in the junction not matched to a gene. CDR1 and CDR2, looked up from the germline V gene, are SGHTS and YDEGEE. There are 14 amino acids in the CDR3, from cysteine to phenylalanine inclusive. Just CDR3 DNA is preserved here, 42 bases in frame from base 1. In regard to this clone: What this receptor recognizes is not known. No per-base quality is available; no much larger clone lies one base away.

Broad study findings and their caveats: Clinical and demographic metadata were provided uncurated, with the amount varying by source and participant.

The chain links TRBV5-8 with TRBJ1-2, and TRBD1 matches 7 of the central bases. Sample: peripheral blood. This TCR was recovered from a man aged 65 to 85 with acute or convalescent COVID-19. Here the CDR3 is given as CASSLGQQGYGYTF. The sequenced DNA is TGTGCCAGCAGCTTGGGGCAACAGGGGTATGGCTACACCTTC. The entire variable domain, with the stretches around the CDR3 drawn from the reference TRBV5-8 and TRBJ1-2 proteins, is EAGVTQSPTHLIKTRGQQATLRCSPISGHTSVYWYQQALGLGLQFLLWYDEGEERNRGNFPPRFSGRQFPNYSSELNVNALELEDSALYLCASSLGQQGYGYTFGSGTRLTVV.